Listed here is a single TCR beta chain. This sample is part of a study of immune evolution from preneoplasia to lung adenocarcinoma. The V gene's germline CDR1 is SQVTM and CDR2 ANQGSEA. Trimming stripped 2 bases from V and 11 bases from J, with 9 bases between. The CDR3 has 10 amino acids. Histologic diagnosis was independently verified by two lung pathologists. Clones were sequenced by immunoSEQ multiplex PCR, and TCRdb holds only the in-frame ones, with some missing. The sample yields around 6,200 clones, roughly three quarters seen once. Sequences were obtained from FFPE minimally invasive lung adenocarcinoma tissue. The receptor's source is a person aged 50 or older with lung adenocarcinoma. The chain carries TRBV29-1 and TRBJ1-1, with a possible D match to TRBD1 (5 bases). CDR3 sequence reads: CSVEFRGAFF. The CDR3 bases are TGCAGCGTTGAATTTCGGGGGGCTTTCTTT.